The rows below give T cell receptor beta chains drawn from one sample of a study of blood T cell repertoires in COVID-19. Produced via immunoSEQ multiplex PCR; TCRdb's table is partial and in-frame only. The sample contains approximately 60,000 clones, 81% of which appear only once. Sample: peripheral blood. The source of these receptors is an elderly man with acute or convalescent COVID-19. Each CDR3 is given with its conserved first and last residue.

V gene,J gene,CDR3 protein
TRBV14,TRBJ1-1,CASSQDRRMNTEAFF
TRBV29-1,TRBJ1-1,CSVFPGTGVTEAFF
TRBV19,TRBJ1-1,CASSMDYRGVNTEAFF
TRBV21-1,TRBJ2-3,CASSSNGGVLATSTDTQYF
TRBV3-1/TRBV3-2,TRBJ1-2,CASSQVVQGAYTF
TRBV29-1,TRBJ2-2,CSAARDSTTGELFF
TRBV6-5,TRBJ1-1,CASSQINTEAFF
TRBV5-1,TRBJ1-3,CASSLSGGAGNTIYF
TRBV15,TRBJ1-2,CATSRDSGLINYGYTF
TRBV4-1,TRBJ1-4,CASSHRIQGANEKLFF
TRBV6-1,TRBJ1-6,CASSEGFLGVPGYNSPLHF
TRBV3-1/TRBV3-2,TRBJ2-1,CASSQDRLAGASYNEQFF
TRBV12-3/TRBV12-4,TRBJ1-1,CASTLYQGSEAFF
TRBV3-1/TRBV3-2,TRBJ1-3,CASSRTGENTIYF
TRBV7-8,TRBJ1-5,CASSPQPGQGSVFQPQHF
TRBV28,TRBJ1-2,CASSFSTGGSLDYGYTF
TRBV3-1/TRBV3-2,TRBJ2-1,CASSNHRGRSVNEQFF
TRBV4-1,TRBJ1-2,CASSQDGQGNYGYTF
TRBV11-3,TRBJ1-6,CASSLMTGLNSPLHF
TRBV11-2,TRBJ1-5,CASSPTGKSNQPQHF
TRBV18,TRBJ2-3,CASSPFRTGSADTQYF
TRBV2,TRBJ2-2,CASKDRVGTGELFF
TRBV24-1,TRBJ1-2,CATSDGYGYTF
TRBV5-1,TRBJ1-2,CASSSGPNRGGYTF
TRBV7-2,TRBJ2-2,CASSLDRLDTGELFF
TRBV30,TRBJ2-5,CASEEGQGQETQYF
TRBV6-5,TRBJ1-5,CASGGGNQPQHF
TRBV19,TRBJ1-5,CASSIVGQDYQPQHF
TRBV3-1/TRBV3-2,TRBJ2-3,CASRGLRQGGSGTDTQYF
TRBV5-4,TRBJ1-6,CASTRQGDNSPLHF
TRBV5-1,TRBJ2-2,CASSPGLAGGLTGELFF
TRBV11-1,TRBJ2-7,CASSGQGGYEQYF
TRBV28,TRBJ2-7,CASSCDSTTYEQYF
TRBV14,TRBJ1-1,CASTYSDGRGDTEAFF
TRBV21-1,TRBJ2-7,CASSTGTGGSYEQYF
TRBV19,TRBJ1-2,CASTSTGTGGSFGYGYTF
TRBV5-1,TRBJ2-5,CASSLARQGAGETQYF
TRBV10-1,TRBJ2-2,CASSANGELFF
TRBV6-6,TRBJ2-3,CATQTGDRTDTQYF
TRBV6-5,TRBJ2-7,CASKASGGAREQYF
TRBV19,TRBJ1-2,CASSKVAGANYGYTF
TRBV30,TRBJ1-4,CAWSGGTLAEKLFF
TRBV9,TRBJ2-1,CASSVGLAEYNEQFF
TRBV3-1/TRBV3-2,TRBJ2-1,CASSRKRTVTNEQFF
TRBV6-4,TRBJ1-6,CASSDSSAGSPLHF
TRBV18,TRBJ1-3,CASSSGQPMVYGNTIYF
TRBV11-3,TRBJ2-5,CASSSRLAGDLNHQETQYF
TRBV29-1,TRBJ2-7,CSVDGGQGHSYEQYF
TRBV6-5,TRBJ2-1,CASSQGLAIYNEQFF
TRBV9,TRBJ2-7,CASSVAGTGEQYF
TRBV3-1/TRBV3-2,TRBJ2-7,CASSPRDKFSDEQYF
TRBV12-3/TRBV12-4,TRBJ1-1,CASNPYGDEGAFF
TRBV5-1,TRBJ1-1,CASSSRAAGGLNTEAFF
TRBV13,TRBJ1-2,CASSRGQGATDGYTF
TRBV30,TRBJ1-1,CAGVQGTGAFF
TRBV3-1/TRBV3-2,TRBJ1-1,CASSARQGLYTEAFF
TRBV15,TRBJ2-3,CATSRDIFADTQYF